These T cell receptor beta chains were read from a single sample in a study of T cell responses to AZD1222 COVID-19 vaccine. Only in-frame clones appear in the TCRdb table, and some are missing; sequencing was by immunoSEQ multiplex PCR. Of 130,000 to 150,000 clones in the sample, 88% are singletons; the top ten hold 4.5% to 5.5%. Here the sequenced sample was peripheral blood, taken 28 days after the second dose of the MenACWY control vaccine. Every receptor here comes from an adult who received the MenACWY meningococcal vaccine as a control. The CDR3 runs from the conserved cysteine through the conserved F or W. The order of the fields is J gene, clone size, V gene, D gene, CDR3 protein, CDR3 DNA. A D gene is named only where the DNA matches it firmly. Rows give clone size only sometimes, using once, few, many, or a class for an expanded clone.

j_gene: TRBJ2-7
abundance: NA
v_gene: TRBV13
d_gene: TRBD2
CDR3aa: CASSAAGGGSYEQYF
CDR3nt: TGTGCCAGCAGCGCAGCGGGAGGGGGCTCCTACGAGCAGTACTTC

j_gene: TRBJ1-6
abundance: NA
v_gene: TRBV7-2
d_gene: NA
CDR3aa: CASSSSVTSYNSPLHF
CDR3nt: TGTGCCAGCAGCTCTTCTGTCACCTCCTATAATTCACCCCTCCACTTT

j_gene: TRBJ2-5
abundance: many
v_gene: TRBV10-3
d_gene: NA
CDR3aa: CAIGGSQETQYF
CDR3nt: TGTGCCATCGGCGGCAGCCAAGAGACCCAGTACTTC

j_gene: TRBJ1-2
abundance: NA
v_gene: TRBV5-4
d_gene: NA
CDR3aa: CASSPPSPNYTF
CDR3nt: TGTGCCAGCAGCCCCCCCAGCCCCAACTACACCTTC

j_gene: TRBJ2-3
abundance: NA
v_gene: TRBV7-3
d_gene: NA
CDR3aa: CASSLDGNTDTQYF
CDR3nt: TGTGCCAGCAGCCTGGACGGAAACACAGATACGCAGTATTTT

j_gene: TRBJ2-7
abundance: NA
v_gene: TRBV3-1/TRBV3-2
d_gene: NA
CDR3aa: CASSPGHRSYEQYF
CDR3nt: TGTGCCAGCAGCCCAGGACACCGCTCCTACGAGCAGTACTTC

j_gene: TRBJ1-1
abundance: few
v_gene: TRBV28
d_gene: NA
CDR3aa: CASADMNTEAFF
CDR3nt: TGTGCCAGCGCGGACATGAACACTGAAGCTTTCTTT

j_gene: TRBJ2-5
abundance: NA
v_gene: TRBV5-1
d_gene: NA
CDR3aa: CASTTSRGLLLRRQETQYF
CDR3nt: TGCGCCAGCACCACCTCCAGGGGATTACTCCTGCGGCGCCAAGAGACCCAGTACTTC

j_gene: TRBJ2-7
abundance: NA
v_gene: TRBV6-5
d_gene: NA
CDR3aa: CASRLASSYEQYF
CDR3nt: TGTGCCAGCCGCCTAGCGAGCTCCTACGAGCAGTACTTC

j_gene: TRBJ2-7
abundance: NA
v_gene: TRBV9
d_gene: NA
CDR3aa: CASSPAAGLGEQYF
CDR3nt: TGTGCCAGCAGCCCGGCGGCAGGTCTCGGGGAGCAGTACTTC

j_gene: TRBJ2-7
abundance: NA
v_gene: TRBV7-2
d_gene: TRBD2
CDR3aa: CASSSVTSGNYEQYF
CDR3nt: TGTGCCAGCAGCTCAGTGACTAGCGGGAACTACGAGCAGTACTTC

j_gene: TRBJ2-3
abundance: NA
v_gene: TRBV7-3
d_gene: NA
CDR3aa: CASSLTGLADTQYF
CDR3nt: TGTGCCAGCAGCTTAACAGGTCTCGCAGATACGCAGTATTTT

j_gene: TRBJ1-1
abundance: NA
v_gene: TRBV5-1
d_gene: NA
CDR3aa: CASSLARGLNTEAFF
CDR3nt: TGCGCCAGCAGCTTGGCCCGGGGGTTGAACACTGAAGCTTTCTTT

j_gene: TRBJ1-5
abundance: NA
v_gene: TRBV28
d_gene: NA
CDR3aa: CASSLGSGANQPQHF
CDR3nt: TGTGCCAGCAGTTTGGGCAGCGGGGCCAATCAGCCCCAGCATTTT

j_gene: TRBJ1-4
abundance: once
v_gene: TRBV5-1
d_gene: NA
CDR3aa: CASSLDVGRREKLFF
CDR3nt: TGCGCCAGCAGCTTGGATGTGGGGCGTCGTGAAAAACTGTTTTTT

j_gene: TRBJ2-3
abundance: NA
v_gene: TRBV2
d_gene: NA
CDR3aa: CASSEEPFTDTQYF
CDR3nt: TGTGCCAGCAGTGAAGAACCATTCACAGATACGCAGTATTTT

j_gene: TRBJ2-2
abundance: few
v_gene: TRBV18
d_gene: NA
CDR3aa: CASSPPGTGELFF
CDR3nt: TGTGCCAGCTCACCACCGGGCACCGGGGAGCTGTTTTTT

j_gene: TRBJ1-6
abundance: NA
v_gene: TRBV5-4
d_gene: NA
CDR3aa: CASSLQRSPLHF
CDR3nt: TGTGCCAGCAGCCTACAGAGATCACCCCTCCACTTT

j_gene: TRBJ1-1
abundance: once
v_gene: TRBV12-2
d_gene: NA
CDR3aa: CASRLGGGVSGKNTEAFF
CDR3nt: TGTGCAAGTCGCTTAGGGGGTGGTGTTTCGGGTAAGAACACTGAAGCTTTCTTT

j_gene: TRBJ1-2
abundance: few
v_gene: TRBV19
d_gene: NA
CDR3aa: CASSIGQEDYGYTF
CDR3nt: TGTGCCAGTAGTATAGGACAGGAGGACTATGGCTACACCTTC

j_gene: TRBJ2-7
abundance: NA
v_gene: TRBV5-1
d_gene: NA
CDR3aa: CASSLEGGSEQYF
CDR3nt: TGCGCCAGCAGCTTGGAGGGGGGCTCCGAGCAGTACTTC

j_gene: TRBJ2-1
abundance: once
v_gene: TRBV2
d_gene: NA
CDR3aa: CATLPAGGYNEQFF
CDR3nt: TGTGCCACACTCCCTGCGGGCGGGTACAATGAGCAGTTCTTC

j_gene: TRBJ2-7
abundance: NA
v_gene: TRBV3-1/TRBV3-2
d_gene: NA
CDR3aa: CASSQDGPGAEEQYF
CDR3nt: TGTGCCAGCAGCCAAGATGGCCCGGGGGCGGAGGAGCAGTACTTC

j_gene: TRBJ1-2
abundance: NA
v_gene: TRBV5-1
d_gene: NA
CDR3aa: CASSSPVGYGYTF
CDR3nt: TGCGCCAGCAGCAGCCCGGTGGGTTATGGCTACACCTTC

j_gene: TRBJ2-2
abundance: NA
v_gene: TRBV7-3
d_gene: NA
CDR3aa: CASSLHPENTGELFF
CDR3nt: TGTGCCAGCAGCTTACACCCGGAGAACACCGGGGAGCTGTTTTTT

j_gene: TRBJ1-2
abundance: NA
v_gene: TRBV5-4
d_gene: NA
CDR3aa: CASSLAGTGGYTF
CDR3nt: TGTGCCAGCAGCTTGGCAGGTACCGGTGGCTACACCTTC

j_gene: TRBJ1-6
abundance: NA
v_gene: TRBV27
d_gene: NA
CDR3aa: CASSWANSPLHF
CDR3nt: TGTGCCAGCAGTTGGGCCAATTCACCCCTCCACTTT

j_gene: TRBJ2-3
abundance: NA
v_gene: TRBV7-2
d_gene: TRBD2
CDR3aa: CASSSPGGVFTDTQYF
CDR3nt: TGTGCCAGCAGCTCCCCCGGGGGGGTTTTCACAGATACGCAGTATTTT

j_gene: TRBJ1-1
abundance: NA
v_gene: TRBV18
d_gene: NA
CDR3aa: CASSPQTGNTEAFF
CDR3nt: TGTGCCAGCTCACCGCAGACAGGGAACACTGAAGCTTTCTTT

j_gene: TRBJ2-7
abundance: NA
v_gene: TRBV14
d_gene: TRBD2
CDR3aa: CASSRGGGVSSYEQYF
CDR3nt: TGTGCCAGCAGCCGAGGCGGGGGGGTTTCCTCCTACGAGCAGTACTTC

j_gene: TRBJ2-7
abundance: NA
v_gene: TRBV2
d_gene: TRBD2
CDR3aa: CASSEGGRGIYEQYF
CDR3nt: TGTGCCAGCAGTGAAGGTGGGCGGGGGATCTACGAGCAGTACTTC

j_gene: TRBJ2-7
abundance: NA
v_gene: TRBV11-2
d_gene: NA
CDR3aa: CASSFWRGSYEQYF
CDR3nt: TGTGCCAGCAGCTTTTGGAGGGGCTCCTACGAGCAGTACTTC

j_gene: TRBJ1-5
abundance: once
v_gene: TRBV5-6
d_gene: NA
CDR3aa: CASSRGGSGDQPQHF
CDR3nt: TGTGCCAGCAGCCGGGGTGGTTCAGGGGATCAGCCCCAGCATTTT

j_gene: TRBJ2-7
abundance: NA
v_gene: TRBV6-5
d_gene: NA
CDR3aa: CASREGLSLFEQYF
CDR3nt: TGTGCCAGCAGGGAGGGACTGAGCCTGTTCGAGCAGTACTTC

j_gene: TRBJ1-4
abundance: NA
v_gene: TRBV7-9
d_gene: NA
CDR3aa: CASRRVRDGYNEKLFF
CDR3nt: TGTGCCAGCAGGAGAGTTCGGGACGGATATAATGAAAAACTGTTTTTT

j_gene: TRBJ2-6
abundance: NA
v_gene: TRBV11-2
d_gene: TRBD1
CDR3aa: CASSPGTGGSSGANVLTF
CDR3nt: TGTGCCAGCAGCCCCGGGACAGGGGGCAGCTCTGGGGCCAACGTCCTGACTTTC

j_gene: TRBJ2-3
abundance: NA
v_gene: TRBV6-9
d_gene: TRBD1
CDR3aa: CASSPGDRGRGTQYF
CDR3nt: TGTGCCAGCAGTCCGGGGGACAGGGGGCGGGGTACGCAGTATTTT

j_gene: TRBJ2-3
abundance: NA
v_gene: TRBV3-1/TRBV3-2
d_gene: NA
CDR3aa: CASSLSGTDTQYF
CDR3nt: TGTGCCAGCAGCCTAAGCGGCACAGATACGCAGTATTTT

j_gene: TRBJ2-3
abundance: once
v_gene: TRBV28
d_gene: TRBD2
CDR3aa: CASRSTSGGGGTQYF
CDR3nt: TGTGCCAGCAGATCGACTAGCGGGGGAGGGGGTACGCAGTATTTT